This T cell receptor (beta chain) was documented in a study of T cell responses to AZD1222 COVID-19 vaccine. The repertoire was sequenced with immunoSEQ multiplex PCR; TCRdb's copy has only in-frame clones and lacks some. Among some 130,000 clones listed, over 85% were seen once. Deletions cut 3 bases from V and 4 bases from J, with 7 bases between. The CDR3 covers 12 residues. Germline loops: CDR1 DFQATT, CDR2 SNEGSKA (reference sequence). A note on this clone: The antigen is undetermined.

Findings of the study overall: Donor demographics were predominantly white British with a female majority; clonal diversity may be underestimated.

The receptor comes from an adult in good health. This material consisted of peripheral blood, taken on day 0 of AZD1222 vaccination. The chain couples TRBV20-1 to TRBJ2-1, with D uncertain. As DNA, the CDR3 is TGCAGTGCTAGTCAAGGGTACAATGAGCAGTTCTTC. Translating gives CSASQGYNEQFF.